This entry lists 8 T cell receptor beta chains sequenced from one sample in a study of OX40 agonist ivuxolimab in advanced cancers. Some clones are missing from TCRdb's copy, which holds only in-frame ones; the method was immunoSEQ multiplex PCR. Of 28,000 or so clones listed, about 85% were seen once; the top ten hold around 39%. This sample comprised CD4+ or CD8+ T cells sorted from blood, obtained in a trial of the OX40 agonist ivuxolimab. Receptors were obtained from an adult with an advanced solid tumor such as melanoma, head and neck, liver or kidney cancer.

The V gene is TRBV6-4, the J gene TRBJ2-1; a weak D match, TRBD2 (6 bases). The CDR3 spans 13 residues. The V end lost 0 bases, the J end lost 12 bases, and 12 bases lay between the germline ends. Germline CDR1 is MRHNA and CDR2 is SNTAGT. CDR3: CASSDSNAGRQFF. As DNA, the CDR3 is TGTGCCAGCAGTGACTCGAACGCGGGGCGGCAGTTCTTC.

This clone was seen once. V is TRBV5-4 and J is TRBJ2-7; perhaps TRBD2 as D (5 bases). The CDR3 totals 14 residues. Trimming took off 0 bases at V and 7 bases at J, with 14 bases between the two ends. Germline CDR1 SGHNT, CDR2 YYREEE (reference sequence). The CDR3 sequence: CASSLVGVWQEQYF. DNA for the CDR3: TGTGCCAGCAGCTTGGTCGGGGTTTGGCAGGAGCAGTACTTC.

The CDR3 loop reads CASSLGGIAGATYNEQFF. In DNA form, the CDR3 reads TGTGCCAGCAGCTTGGGAGGGATAGCGGGAGCTACCTACAATGAGCAGTTCTTC. The chain couples TRBV5-4 to TRBJ2-1, with TRBD2 matching over 9 bases. CDR1 and CDR2 (germline): SGHNT, YYREEE (reference sequence). CDR3 length equals 18 residues. J lost 2 bases, V lost 0 bases, and 9 bases had no gene match.

The chain joins TRBV7-3 to TRBJ2-5; TRBD2 agrees at 13 bases. The CDR3 covers 16 residues. Germline CDR1 SGHTA, CDR2 FQGTGA. J gave up 1 base and V 4 bases, and 3 bases lay outside the gene matches. The CDR3 protein is CASSSGLAGAQETQYF. For the CDR3, the DNA is TGTGCCAGCAGCTCCGGACTAGCGGGGGCCCAAGAGACCCAGTACTTC.

The rearrangement uses TRBV27 and TRBJ1-2, with D unresolved. The CDR3 totals 14 residues. The V gene lost 6 bases and the J gene lost 3 bases, with 14 bases spanning the gap. Germline values: CDR1 MNHEY, CDR2 SMNVEV (reference sequence). CDR3 DNA sequence: TGTGCCAGCAGATTTTCGGACGGTTACTATGGCTACACCTTC. This gives the protein CASRFSDGYYGYTF.

The V gene is TRBV28, the J gene TRBJ2-1, with 9 nucleotides matching TRBD2. The CDR3 is 16 amino acids. V dropped 3 bases and J dropped 3; count of bases not matched to a gene: 6. Germline CDR1 is MDHEN and CDR2 is SYDVKM. The CDR3 loop is CASSFGVAGDYNEQFF. The CDR3, as DNA: TGTGCCAGCAGTTTTGGGGTAGCGGGAGACTACAATGAGCAGTTCTTC.

J is TRBJ2-6 and V is TRBV4-3, with D unclear. V shed 0 bases and J shed 0 bases, with 6 bases lying between them. The CDR3 runs to 16 residues. Germline V gene lookup returns CDR1 LGHNA and CDR2 YSLEER. The CDR3 DNA sequence: TGCGCCAGCAGCCAAGATCACGGCTCTGGGGCCAACGTCCTGACTTTC. Encoded protein: CASSQDHGSGANVLTF.

This sequence joins TRBV28 and TRBJ2-3; possibly TRBD2 for D (5 bases). CDR3 length: 15 residues. Germline values: CDR1 MDHEN, CDR2 SYDVKM. Trimming left V 5 bases short and J 4 bases short, with 16 bases between. This CDR3 is CASSPEDSLSDTQYF. The CDR3, as DNA: TGTGCCAGCAGTCCGGAGGACTCTTTGTCAGATACGCAGTATTTT.